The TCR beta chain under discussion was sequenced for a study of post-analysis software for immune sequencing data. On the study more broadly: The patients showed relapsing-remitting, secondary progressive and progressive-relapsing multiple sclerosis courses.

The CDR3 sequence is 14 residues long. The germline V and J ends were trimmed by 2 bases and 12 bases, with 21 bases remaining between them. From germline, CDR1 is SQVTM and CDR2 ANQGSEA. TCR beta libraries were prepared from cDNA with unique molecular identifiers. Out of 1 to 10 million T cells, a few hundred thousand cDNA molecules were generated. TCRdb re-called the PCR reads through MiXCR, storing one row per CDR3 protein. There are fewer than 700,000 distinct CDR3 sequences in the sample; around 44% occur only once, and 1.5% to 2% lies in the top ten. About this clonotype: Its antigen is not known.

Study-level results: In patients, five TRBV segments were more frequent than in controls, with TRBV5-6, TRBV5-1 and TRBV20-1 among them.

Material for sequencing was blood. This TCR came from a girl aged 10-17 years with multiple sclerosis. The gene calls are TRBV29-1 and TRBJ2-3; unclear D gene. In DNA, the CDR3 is TGCAGCGTTGAAAACGCCCTGAACCCTCGTGGACAGTATTTT. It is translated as CSVENALNPRGQYF.